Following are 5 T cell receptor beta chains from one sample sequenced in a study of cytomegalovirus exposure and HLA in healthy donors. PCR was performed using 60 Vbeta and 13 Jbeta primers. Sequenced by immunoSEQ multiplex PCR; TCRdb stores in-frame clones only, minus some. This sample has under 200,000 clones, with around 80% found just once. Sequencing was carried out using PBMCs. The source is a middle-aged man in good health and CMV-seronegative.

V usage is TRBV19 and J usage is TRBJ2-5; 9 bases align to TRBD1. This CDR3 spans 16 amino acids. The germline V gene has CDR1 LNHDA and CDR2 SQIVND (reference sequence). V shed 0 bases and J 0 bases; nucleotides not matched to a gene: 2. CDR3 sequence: CASSIEGTGYQETQYF. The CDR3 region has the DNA TGTGCCAGTAGTATAGAAGGGACAGGGTACCAAGAGACCCAGTACTTC. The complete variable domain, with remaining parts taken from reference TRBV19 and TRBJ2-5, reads DGGITQSPKYLFRKEGQNVTLSCEQNLNHDAMYWYRQDPGQGLRLIYYSQIVNDFQKGDIAEGYSVSREKKESFPLTVTSAQKNPTAFYLCASSIEGTGYQETQYFGPGTRLLVL.

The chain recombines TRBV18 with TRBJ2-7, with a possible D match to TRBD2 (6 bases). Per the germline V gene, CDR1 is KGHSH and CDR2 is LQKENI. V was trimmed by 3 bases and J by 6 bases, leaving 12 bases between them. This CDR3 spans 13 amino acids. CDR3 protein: CASSPPSVTEQYF. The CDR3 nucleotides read TGTGCCAGCTCACCTCCTAGCGTTACCGAGCAGTACTTC.

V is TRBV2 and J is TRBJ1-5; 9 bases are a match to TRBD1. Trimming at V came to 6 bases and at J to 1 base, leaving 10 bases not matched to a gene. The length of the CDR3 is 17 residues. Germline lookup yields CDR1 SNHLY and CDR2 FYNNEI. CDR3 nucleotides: TGTGCCAGCAGGATGGACAGGGGACCCGAGAGCAATCAGCCCCAGCATTTT. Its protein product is CASRMDRGPESNQPQHF. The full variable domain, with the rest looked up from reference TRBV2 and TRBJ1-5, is EPEVTQTPSHQVTQMGQEVILRCVPISNHLYFYWYRQILGQKVEFLVSFYNNEISEKSEIFDDQFSVERPDGSNFTLKIRSTKLEDSAMYFCASRMDRGPESNQPQHFGDGTRLSIL.

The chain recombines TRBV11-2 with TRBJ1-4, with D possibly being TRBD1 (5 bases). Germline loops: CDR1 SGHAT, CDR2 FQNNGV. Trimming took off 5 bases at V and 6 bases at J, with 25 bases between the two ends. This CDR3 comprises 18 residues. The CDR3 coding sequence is TGTGCCAGCAGCAAACGTCCCGGGACGGGGGTTAGGGATGAAAAACTGTTTTTT. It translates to CASSKRPGTGVRDEKLFF.

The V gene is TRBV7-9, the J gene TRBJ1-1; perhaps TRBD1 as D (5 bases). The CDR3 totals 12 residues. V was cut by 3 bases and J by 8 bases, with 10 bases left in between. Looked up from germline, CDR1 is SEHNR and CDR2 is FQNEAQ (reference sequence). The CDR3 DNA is TGTGCCAGCAGCTTCGACAGTCTCGAAGCTTTCTTT. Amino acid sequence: CASSFDSLEAFF.